This T cell receptor beta chain was retrieved from a study of blood T cell repertoires in COVID-19. Study-level background: COVID-19 samples collected from the United States, Italy and Spain covered acute and convalescent phases. PBMCs, B-cell-depleted T cells, or T cells provided the cDNA or gDNA that made up the material.

The CDR3 covers 14 residues. Trimming took 2 bases from V and 1 from J, leaving 8 bases between them. Looked up from germline, CDR1 is MNHEY and CDR2 is SMNVEV (reference sequence). In the original processing: By means of reference gene primer amplification, nucleated cell counts were estimated. Here immunoSEQ multiplex PCR was the method, and the copy in TCRdb shows in-frame clones only, minus some. D and trimming come from the DNA, and the V and J calls and clone size come from that table. The data show some 300,000 clones, with about 86% seen just once and about 12% held by the top ten. The clonotype comes from a woman aged 70 to 79 with COVID-19, enrolled during active disease. What was sequenced was peripheral blood. The chain recombines TRBV27 with TRBJ1-2; no clear D. The CDR3 region is CASSLKGGNYGYTF. The CDR3 DNA reads as TGTGCCAGCAGTTTAAAGGGAGGTAACTATGGCTACACCTTC.